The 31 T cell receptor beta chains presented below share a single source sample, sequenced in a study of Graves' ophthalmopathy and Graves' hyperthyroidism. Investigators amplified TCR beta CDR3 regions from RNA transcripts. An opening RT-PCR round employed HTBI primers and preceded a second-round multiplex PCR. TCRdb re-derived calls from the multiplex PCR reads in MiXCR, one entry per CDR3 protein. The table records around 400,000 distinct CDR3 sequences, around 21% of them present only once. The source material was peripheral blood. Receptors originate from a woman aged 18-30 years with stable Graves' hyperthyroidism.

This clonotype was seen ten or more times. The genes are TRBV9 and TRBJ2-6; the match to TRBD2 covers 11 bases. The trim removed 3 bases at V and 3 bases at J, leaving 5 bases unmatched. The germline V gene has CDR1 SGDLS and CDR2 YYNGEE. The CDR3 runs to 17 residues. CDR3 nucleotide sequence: TGTGCCAGCAGCGGGTATCTAGCGGGAGGTGGGGCCAACGTCCTGACTTTC. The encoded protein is CASSGYLAGGGANVLTF.

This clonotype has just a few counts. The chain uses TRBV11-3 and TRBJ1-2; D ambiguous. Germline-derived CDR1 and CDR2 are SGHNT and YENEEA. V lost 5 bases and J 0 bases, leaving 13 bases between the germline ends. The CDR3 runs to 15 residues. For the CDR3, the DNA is TGTGCCAGCAGCCCGACGACGTATACTAACTATGGCTACACCTTC. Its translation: CASSPTTYTNYGYTF.

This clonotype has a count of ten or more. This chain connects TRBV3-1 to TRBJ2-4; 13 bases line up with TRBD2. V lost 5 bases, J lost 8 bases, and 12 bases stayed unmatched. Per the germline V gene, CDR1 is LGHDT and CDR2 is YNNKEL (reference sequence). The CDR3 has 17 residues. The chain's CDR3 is CASSYSRLAGGGDIQYF. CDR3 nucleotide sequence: TGTGCCAGCAGCTACTCCCGACTAGCGGGAGGCGGGGACATTCAGTACTTC.

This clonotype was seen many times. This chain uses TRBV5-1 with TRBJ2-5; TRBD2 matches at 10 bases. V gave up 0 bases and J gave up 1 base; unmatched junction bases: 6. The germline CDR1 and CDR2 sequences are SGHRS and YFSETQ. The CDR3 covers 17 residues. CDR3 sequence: CASSLVFLAGAQETQYF. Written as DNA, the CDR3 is TGCGCCAGCAGCTTGGTATTCCTAGCGGGAGCCCAAGAGACCCAGTACTTC.

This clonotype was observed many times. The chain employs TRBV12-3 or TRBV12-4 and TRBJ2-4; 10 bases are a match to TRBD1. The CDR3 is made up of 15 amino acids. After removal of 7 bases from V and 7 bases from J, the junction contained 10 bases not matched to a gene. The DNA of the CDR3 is TGTGCCAGCACCACCGGGCAGGGACAGGGGAACATTCAGTACTTC. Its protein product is CASTTGQGQGNIQYF.

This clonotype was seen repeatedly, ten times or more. CDR3 DNA sequence: TGTGCCAGCAGTAAGACTAGCGGGGGGGAGAGGTACGAGCAGTACTTC. It is translated as CASSKTSGGERYEQYF. The gene calls are TRBV6-1 and TRBJ2-7; 14 bases fit TRBD2. CDR3 length: 16 residues. CDR1 is MNHNS and CDR2 is SASEGT in the germline V gene. V lost 5 bases to trimming and J lost 4 bases; unmatched junction nucleotides: 7.

CDR3: CASSSVRTSGRGIETQYF. Written as DNA, the CDR3 is TGTGCCAGCAGCTCCGTCCGGACTAGCGGGAGAGGGATCGAGACCCAGTACTTC. This chain connects TRBV11-2 to TRBJ2-5, with 13 nucleotides matching TRBD2. There are 18 residues in the CDR3. V trimming: 4 bases; J trimming: 5 bases; junction bases outside the gene matches: 13. The germline CDR1 and CDR2 sequences are SGHAT and FQNNGV.

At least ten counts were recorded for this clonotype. This CDR3 is CSAIPGLAGGLAGEYEQYF. The CDR3 DNA is TGCAGTGCAATACCGGGACTAGCGGGAGGGCTCGCTGGGGAATACGAGCAGTACTTC. The V and J genes are TRBV20-1 and TRBJ2-7; TRBD2 aligns across 16 bases. The junction had 18 bases not matched to a gene; V was cut back by 6 bases and J by 4 bases. Germline CDR1 and CDR2: DFQATT and SNEGSKA (reference sequence). The length of the CDR3 is 19 residues.

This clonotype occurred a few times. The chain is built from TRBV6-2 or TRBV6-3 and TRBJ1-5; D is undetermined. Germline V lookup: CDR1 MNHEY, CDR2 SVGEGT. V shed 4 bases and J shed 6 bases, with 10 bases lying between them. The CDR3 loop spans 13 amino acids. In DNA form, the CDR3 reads TGTGCCAGCAGTTTTTCCGGGGTTCAGCCCCAGCATTTT. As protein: CASSFSGVQPQHF.

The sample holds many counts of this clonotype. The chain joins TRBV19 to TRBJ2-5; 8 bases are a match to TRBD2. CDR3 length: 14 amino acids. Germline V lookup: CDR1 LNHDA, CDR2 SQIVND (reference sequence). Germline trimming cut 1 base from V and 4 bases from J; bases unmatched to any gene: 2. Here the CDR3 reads CASSIGTSRETQYF. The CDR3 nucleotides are TGTGCCAGTAGTATAGGGACTAGCCGAGAGACCCAGTACTTC.

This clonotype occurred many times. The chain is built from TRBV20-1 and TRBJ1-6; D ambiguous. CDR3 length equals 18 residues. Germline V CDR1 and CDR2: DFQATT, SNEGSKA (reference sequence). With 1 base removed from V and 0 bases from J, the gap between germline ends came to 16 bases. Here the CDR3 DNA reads TGCAGTGCTAGAGGAGTGGGCAGCCTTAGCTCCTATAATTCACCCCTCCACTTT. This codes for CSARGVGSLSSYNSPLHF.

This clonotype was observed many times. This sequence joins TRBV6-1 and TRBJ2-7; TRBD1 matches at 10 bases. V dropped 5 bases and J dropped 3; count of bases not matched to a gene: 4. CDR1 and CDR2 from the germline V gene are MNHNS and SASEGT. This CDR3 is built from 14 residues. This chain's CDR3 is CASSLTGGLYEQYF. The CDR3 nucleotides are TGTGCCAGCAGTCTGACAGGGGGCCTCTACGAGCAGTACTTC.

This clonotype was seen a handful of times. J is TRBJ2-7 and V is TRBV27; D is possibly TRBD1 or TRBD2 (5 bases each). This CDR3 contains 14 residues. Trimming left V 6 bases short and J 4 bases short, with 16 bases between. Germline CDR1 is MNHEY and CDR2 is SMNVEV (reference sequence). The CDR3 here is CASSSGDGLYEQYF. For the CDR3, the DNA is TGTGCCAGCAGCTCCGGGGACGGTCTTTACGAGCAGTACTTC.

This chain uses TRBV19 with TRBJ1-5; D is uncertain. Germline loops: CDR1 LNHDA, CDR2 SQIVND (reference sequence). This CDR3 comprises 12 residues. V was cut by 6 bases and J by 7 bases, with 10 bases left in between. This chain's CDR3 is CASRRQEQPQHF. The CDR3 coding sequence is TGTGCCAGTAGGAGGCAGGAGCAGCCCCAGCATTTT.

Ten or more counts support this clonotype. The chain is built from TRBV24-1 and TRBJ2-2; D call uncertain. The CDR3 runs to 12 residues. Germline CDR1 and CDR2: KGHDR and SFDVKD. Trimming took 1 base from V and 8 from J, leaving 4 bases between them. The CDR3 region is CATSDFPGELFF. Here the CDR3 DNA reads TGTGCCACCAGTGATTTTCCGGGGGAGCTGTTTTTT.

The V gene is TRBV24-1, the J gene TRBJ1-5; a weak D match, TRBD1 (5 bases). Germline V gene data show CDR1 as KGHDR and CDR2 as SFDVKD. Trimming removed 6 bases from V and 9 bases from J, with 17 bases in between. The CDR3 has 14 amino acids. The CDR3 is CATSPSGPPMPQHF. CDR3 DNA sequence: TGTGCCACCAGTCCCTCGGGGCCCCCCATGCCCCAGCATTTT.

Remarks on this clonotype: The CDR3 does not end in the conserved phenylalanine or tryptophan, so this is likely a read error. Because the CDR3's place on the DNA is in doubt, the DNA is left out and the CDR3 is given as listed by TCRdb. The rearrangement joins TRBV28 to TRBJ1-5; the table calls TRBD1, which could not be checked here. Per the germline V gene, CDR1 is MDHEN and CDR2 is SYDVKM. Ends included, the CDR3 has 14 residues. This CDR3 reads CAYMRAGSNQPQQL.

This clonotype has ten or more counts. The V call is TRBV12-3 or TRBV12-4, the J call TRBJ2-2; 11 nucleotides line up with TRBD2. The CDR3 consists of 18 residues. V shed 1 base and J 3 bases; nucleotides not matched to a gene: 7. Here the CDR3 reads CASSLDLAGGEDTGELFF. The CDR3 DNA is TGTGCCAGCAGTTTAGACCTAGCGGGAGGTGAGGACACCGGGGAGCTGTTTTTT.

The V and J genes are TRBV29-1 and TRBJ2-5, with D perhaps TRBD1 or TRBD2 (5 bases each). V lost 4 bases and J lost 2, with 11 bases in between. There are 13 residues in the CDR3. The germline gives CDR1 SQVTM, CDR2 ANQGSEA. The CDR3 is CSVAGGFQETQYF. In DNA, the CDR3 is TGCAGCGTTGCTGGGGGATTTCAAGAGACCCAGTACTTC.

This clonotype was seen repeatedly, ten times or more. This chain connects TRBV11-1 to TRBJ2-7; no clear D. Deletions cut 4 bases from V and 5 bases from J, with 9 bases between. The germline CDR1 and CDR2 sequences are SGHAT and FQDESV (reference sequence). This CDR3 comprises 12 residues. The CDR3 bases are TGTGCCAGCAGCTCCAACGGTAACGAGCAGTACTTC. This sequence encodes CASSSNGNEQYF.

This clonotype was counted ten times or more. Written as DNA, the CDR3 is TGTGCCAGCAGCCCTCCCCAGGGGATAAACACTGAAGCTTTCTTT. Translation gives CASSPPQGINTEAFF. The chain recombines TRBV28 with TRBJ1-1; weak D call: TRBD1 (6 bases). Trimming pared 6 bases from V and 2 bases from J, leaving 16 bases between. Germline-derived CDR1 and CDR2 are MDHEN and SYDVKM. There are 15 residues in the CDR3.

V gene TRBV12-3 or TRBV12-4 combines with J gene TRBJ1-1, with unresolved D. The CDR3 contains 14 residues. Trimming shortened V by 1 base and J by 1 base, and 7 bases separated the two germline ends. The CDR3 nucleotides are TGTGCCAGCAGTTTAGGGGTTCAGAACACTGAAGCTTTCTTT. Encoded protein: CASSLGVQNTEAFF.

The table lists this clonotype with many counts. The DNA for the CDR3 is TGTGCCAGCAGTACCCCCGGGACAGGGGGGAACATTCAGTACTTC. This sequence encodes CASSTPGTGGNIQYF. The chain carries TRBV12-3 or TRBV12-4 and TRBJ2-4, with 11 positions matching TRBD1. Trimming took 5 bases from V and 7 from J; bases not matched to a gene: 7. The CDR3 is 15 residues long.

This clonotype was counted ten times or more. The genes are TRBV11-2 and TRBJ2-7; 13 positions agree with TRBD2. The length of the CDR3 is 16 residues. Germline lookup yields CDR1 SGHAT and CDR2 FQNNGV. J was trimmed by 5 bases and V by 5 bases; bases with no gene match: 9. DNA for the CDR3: TGTGCCAGCAGCCCCGGACTAGCGGGAGTAAGAGACGAGCAGTACTTC. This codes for CASSPGLAGVRDEQYF. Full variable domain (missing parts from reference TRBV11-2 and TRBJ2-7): EAGVAQSPRYKIIEKRQSVAFWCNPISGHATLYWYQQILGQGPKLLIQFQNNGVVDDSQLPKDRFSAERLKGVDSTLKIQPAKLEDSAVYLCASSPGLAGVRDEQYFGPGTRLTVT.

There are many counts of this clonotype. The CDR3 DNA sequence: TGTGCCAGCAGTTACTGGAAAGGCAGGGGAGGATATGGCTACACCTTC. It is translated as CASSYWKGRGGYGYTF. The chain uses TRBV6-2 or TRBV6-3 and TRBJ1-2, with a tentative D call TRBD1 (6 bases). Germline V gene data show CDR1 as MNHEY and CDR2 as SVGEGT. The CDR3 loop spans 16 amino acids. V gave up 1 base and J gave up 5 bases, with 17 bases separating them.

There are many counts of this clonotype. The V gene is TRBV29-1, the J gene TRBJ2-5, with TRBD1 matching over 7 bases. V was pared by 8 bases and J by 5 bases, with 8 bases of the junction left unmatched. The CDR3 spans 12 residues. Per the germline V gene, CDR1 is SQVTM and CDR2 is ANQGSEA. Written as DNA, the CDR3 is TGCAGCACCGACCAGGGGGTGGAGACCCAGTACTTC. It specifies CSTDQGVETQYF.

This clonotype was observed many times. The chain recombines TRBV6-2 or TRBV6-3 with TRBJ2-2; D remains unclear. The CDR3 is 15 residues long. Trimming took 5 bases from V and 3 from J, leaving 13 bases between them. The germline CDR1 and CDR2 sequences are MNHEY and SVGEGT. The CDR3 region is CASSPLRQYTGELFF. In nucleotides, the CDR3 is TGTGCCAGCAGTCCCCTCCGGCAATACACCGGGGAGCTGTTTTTT.

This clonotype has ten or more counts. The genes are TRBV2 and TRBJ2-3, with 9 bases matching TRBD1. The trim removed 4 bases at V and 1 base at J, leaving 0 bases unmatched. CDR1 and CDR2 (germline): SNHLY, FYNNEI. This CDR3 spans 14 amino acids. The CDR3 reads CASSGTGGTDTQYF. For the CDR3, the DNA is TGTGCCAGCAGTGGGACAGGGGGCACAGATACGCAGTATTTT.

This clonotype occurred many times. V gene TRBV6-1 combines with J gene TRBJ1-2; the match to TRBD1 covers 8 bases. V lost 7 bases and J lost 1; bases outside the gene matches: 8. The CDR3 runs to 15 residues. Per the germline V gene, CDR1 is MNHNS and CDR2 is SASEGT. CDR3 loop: CASKIGTGYNYGYTF. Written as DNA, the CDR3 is TGTGCCAGCAAGATCGGGACAGGATATAACTATGGCTACACCTTC.

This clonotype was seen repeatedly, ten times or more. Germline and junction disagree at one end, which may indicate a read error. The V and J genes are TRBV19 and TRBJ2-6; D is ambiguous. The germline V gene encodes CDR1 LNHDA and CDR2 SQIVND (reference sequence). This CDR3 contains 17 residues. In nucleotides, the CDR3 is TGTGCCAGTAGTATTGTTATGAAAGCCTCTTCGGCCAACGTCCTAACTTTC. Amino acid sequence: CASSIVMKASSANVLTF.

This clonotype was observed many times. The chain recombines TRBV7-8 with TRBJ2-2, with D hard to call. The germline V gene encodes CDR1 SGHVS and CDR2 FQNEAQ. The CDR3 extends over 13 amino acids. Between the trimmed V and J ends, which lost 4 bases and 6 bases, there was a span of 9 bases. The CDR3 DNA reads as TGTGCCAGCAGCTCAGTAGCATCCGGGGAGCTGTTTTTT. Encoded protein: CASSSVASGELFF.